A single sample is the source of the 2 T cell receptor beta chains below, sequenced in a study of T cells after yellow fever vaccination. TCRdb used MiXCR to reprocess the 5' RACE reads, holding one entry per CDR3 protein. The sample consists of over 120,000 distinct CDR3 sequences, just over 6.5% of them appearing once. Sequencing used CD4+ T cells sorted from PBMCs, obtained 10 days after the yellow fever booster vaccination. Receptors originate from a man under 40 who received the YFV17D yellow fever vaccine.

This clonotype was recorded many times. The chain links TRBV20-1 to TRBJ2-3, with D perhaps matching TRBD1 (6 bases). Germline values: CDR1 DFQATT, CDR2 SNEGSKA (reference sequence). CDR3 length equals 15 residues. The ends were cut back, 6 bases at V and 1 base at J, with 17 bases in the middle. The CDR3 here is CSASRTAIGTDTQYF. For the CDR3, the DNA is TGCAGTGCGAGTAGGACAGCGATAGGCACAGATACGCAGTATTTT.

This clonotype was counted ten times or more. The rearrangement joins TRBV18 to TRBJ2-4; D possibly corresponds to TRBD1 (7 bases). The CDR3 runs to 17 residues. V shed 0 bases and J shed 3 bases, with 15 bases lying between them. Germline CDR1 is KGHSH and CDR2 is LQKENI. The CDR3 DNA reads as TGTGCCAGCTCACCACCTCTCAGGGGGGTGGTCAAAAACATTCAGTACTTC. This codes for CASSPPLRGVVKNIQYF.